These 21 T cell receptor beta chains were all obtained from the same sample, sequenced in a study of blood T cell repertoires in COVID-19. The protocol was immunoSEQ multiplex PCR, while the TCRdb copy is restricted to in-frame clones and leaves out a portion. The data show more than 200,000 clones, 70% to 90% seen once. Sequencing was done on a sample of peripheral blood. The receptors stem from a man older than 75 with acute or convalescent COVID-19.

The CDR3 nucleotides read TGTGCCAGCAGCTCGTACCAAGGGGCGGGAACAGATACGCAGTATTTT. It is translated as CASSSYQGAGTDTQYF. V gene TRBV6-2 or TRBV6-3 combines with J gene TRBJ2-3, with D perhaps matching TRBD2 (6 bases). V shed 6 bases and J shed 3 bases, with 19 bases lying between them. CDR1 is MNHEY and CDR2 is SVGEGT in the germline V gene. The CDR3 extends over 16 amino acids.

Of note for this clone: The junction and the germline gene differ at one end; a read error may be behind it. This chain connects TRBV7-7 to TRBJ2-5, with TRBD1 matching 9 bases. Germline CDR1 reads SSHAT; CDR2 reads FNYEAQ (reference sequence). The CDR3 loop spans 15 amino acids. The CDR3: CASSLATGGRETQYF. Written as DNA, the CDR3 is TGTGCTAGCAGCTTAGCGACAGGGGGTCGGGAGACCCAGTACTTC.

This chain connects TRBV2 to TRBJ2-4, with a weak D call TRBD1 (6 bases). Trimming left V 5 bases short and J 1 base short, with 15 bases between. The CDR3 is 16 amino acids. Looked up from germline, CDR1 is SNHLY and CDR2 is FYNNEI. The CDR3 DNA reads TGTGCCAGCAGTCCACAGGGAGTGACGGCCAAAAACATTCAGTACTTC. It codes for CASSPQGVTAKNIQYF.

This clone was seen only once. The chain links TRBV5-1 to TRBJ2-2, with a tentative D call TRBD2 (6 bases). V was cut by 2 bases and J by 7 bases, with 15 bases left in between. From germline, CDR1 is SGHRS and CDR2 YFSETQ. This CDR3 spans 15 amino acids. As DNA, the CDR3 is TGCGCCAGCAGCTTAGGCGGGATGGCGGACGGGGAGCTGTTTTTT. Translation gives CASSLGGMADGELFF.

The chain has TRBV7-2 and TRBJ2-5; D possibly corresponds to TRBD1 (6 bases). The ends were cut back, 4 bases at V and 1 base at J, with 10 bases in the middle. The CDR3 is 14 residues long. Germline V gene sequence: CDR1 SGHTA, CDR2 FQGNSA. The CDR3 protein is CASSSTGIQETQYF. In DNA form, the CDR3 reads TGTGCCAGCAGCTCCACAGGGATCCAAGAGACCCAGTACTTC.

The chain employs TRBV6-5 and TRBJ1-2, with TRBD1 identical over 9 bases. J was trimmed by 4 bases and V by 0 bases; bases with no gene match: 6. The CDR3 runs 16 residues. Germline values: CDR1 MNHEY, CDR2 SVGAGI. This CDR3 is CASSYSGTGTVYGYTF. For the CDR3, the DNA is TGTGCCAGCAGTTACTCCGGGACAGGGACCGTCTATGGCTACACCTTC.

The chain recombines TRBV5-4 with TRBJ1-4; 8 nucleotides match TRBD1. The germline V gene encodes CDR1 SGHNT and CDR2 YYREEE (reference sequence). Unmatched junction bases numbered 8, after V lost 4 bases and J lost 0 bases. This CDR3 region has 17 residues. CDR3 in amino acids: CASSSRGPAATNEKLFF. DNA of the CDR3: TGTGCCAGCAGCAGCAGGGGGCCGGCGGCAACTAATGAAAAACTGTTTTTT.

A single count supports this clone. The V call is TRBV28, the J call TRBJ2-1, with TRBD2 identical over 8 bases. Trimming removed 5 bases from V and 7 bases from J; junction bases left unmatched: 10. Germline V gene data show CDR1 as MDHEN and CDR2 as SYDVKM. The CDR3 is made up of 15 amino acids. As DNA, the CDR3 is TGTGCCAGCAGTCCCCAGCGGGAGATGGAGAATGAGCAGTTCTTC. It is translated as CASSPQREMENEQFF.

J is TRBJ1-1 and V is TRBV7-2, with D perhaps TRBD1 (6 bases). The germline V gene has CDR1 SGHTA and CDR2 FQGNSA. The CDR3 has 13 amino acids. Trimming shortened V by 3 bases and J by 5 bases, and 10 bases separated the two germline ends. CDR3 in DNA: TGTGCCAGCAGCTTGCCGGGACATACTGAAGCTTTCTTT. Translated, it gives CASSLPGHTEAFF.

V is TRBV6-5 and J is TRBJ1-3; 7 positions agree with TRBD1. J was trimmed by 1 base and V by 7 bases; bases with no gene match: 1. The germline V gene has CDR1 MNHEY and CDR2 SVGAGI. This CDR3 has 13 amino acids. CDR3 region: CASTTGSGNTIYF. The DNA of the CDR3 is TGTGCCAGCACGACAGGGTCTGGAAACACCATATATTTT.

This chain links TRBV7-3 with TRBJ1-2, with D hard to call. The CDR3 sequence is 13 residues long. V lost 1 base and J lost 7, with 10 bases in between. CDR1 SGHTA and CDR2 FQGTGA come from the germline V gene. The CDR3 DNA is TGTGCCAGCAGCTTAAACCCCCTAGGTGGCTACACCTTC. This gives the protein CASSLNPLGGYTF.

The CDR3 protein is CASSQLDRVGYTF. In DNA form, the CDR3 reads TGTGCCAGCAGCCAACTGGACAGGGTTGGCTACACCTTC. V usage is TRBV3-1 (or the pseudogene TRBV3-2) and J usage is TRBJ1-2; 8 bases agree with TRBD1. V trimming: 2 bases; J trimming: 7 bases; junction bases outside the gene matches: 3. The V gene's germline CDR1 is LGHDT and CDR2 YNNKEL (reference sequence). The CDR3 sequence is 13 residues long.

V gene TRBV28 combines with J gene TRBJ2-1, with 8 nucleotides matching TRBD2. This CDR3 spans 16 amino acids. V was pared by 1 base and J by 2 bases, with 4 bases of the junction left unmatched. Germline CDR1 reads MDHEN; CDR2 reads SYDVKM. The CDR3 protein is CASSLSPGGAYNEQFF. The CDR3 DNA follows: TGTGCCAGCAGTTTATCCCCGGGAGGGGCCTACAATGAGCAGTTCTTC.

This clone was counted a single time. J is TRBJ2-1 and V is TRBV5-6; D might be TRBD1 (6 bases). CDR1 and CDR2 (germline): SGHDT, YYEEEE. The CDR3 is made up of 16 amino acids. Trimming shortened V by 2 bases and J by 2 bases, and 14 bases separated the two germline ends. The CDR3 here is CASSFILGTPYNEQFF. As DNA, the CDR3 is TGTGCCAGCAGCTTTATTTTGGGGACACCCTACAATGAGCAGTTCTTC.

V is TRBV9 and J is TRBJ1-5, with D unclear. Germline CDR1 and CDR2: SGDLS and YYNGEE. The CDR3 totals 15 residues. Trimming took 0 bases from V and 1 from J, leaving 8 bases between them. The CDR3 reads CASSVEGDSNQPQHF. The DNA for the CDR3 is TGTGCCAGCAGCGTAGAGGGAGACAGCAATCAGCCCCAGCATTTT.

This chain connects TRBV7-9 to TRBJ1-5; D is possibly TRBD1 (5 bases). Germline values: CDR1 SEHNR, CDR2 FQNEAQ (reference sequence). The CDR3 totals 13 residues. V dropped 3 bases and J dropped 5 bases, with 8 bases sitting between them. CDR3 in amino acids: CASSFQGDQPQHF. As DNA, the CDR3 is TGTGCCAGCAGCTTTCAGGGCGATCAGCCCCAGCATTTT.

The V and J genes are TRBV25-1 and TRBJ1-4; D might be TRBD1 (5 bases). The CDR3 sequence is 15 residues long. Germline CDR1 MGHDK, CDR2 SYGVNS. The V end lost 2 bases, the J end lost 3 bases, and 10 bases lay between the germline ends. The CDR3 DNA is TGTGCCAGCAGTGAACCGGGACTTTCTAATGAAAAACTGTTTTTT. Its translation: CASSEPGLSNEKLFF. Variable domain in full (rest from reference TRBV25-1 and TRBJ1-4): EADIYQTPRYLVIGTGKKITLECSQTMGHDKMYWYQQDPGMELHLIHYSYGVNSTEKGDLSSESTVSRIRTEHFPLTLESARPSHTSQYLCASSEPGLSNEKLFFGSGTQLSVL.

This chain connects TRBV4-2 to TRBJ2-1; no reliable D call. The CDR3 sequence is 13 residues long. Per germline, CDR1 LGHNA and CDR2 YNFKEQ. V was trimmed by 1 base and J by 6 bases, leaving 7 bases between them. The DNA for the CDR3 is TGTGCCAGCAGCCAAGTTAGCACCAATGAGCAGTTCTTC. As protein: CASSQVSTNEQFF.

J is TRBJ2-1 and V is TRBV5-1, with 7 bases matching TRBD2. CDR3 length equals 15 residues. J lost 3 bases, V lost 1 base, and 4 bases had no gene match. CDR1 is SGHRS, CDR2 YFSETQ, per germline. The CDR3 sequence: CASSLSGLVYNEQFF. CDR3 nucleotide sequence: TGCGCCAGCAGCTTGTCCGGACTAGTCTACAATGAGCAGTTCTTC.

This clone appeared a single time. The chain links TRBV7-6 to TRBJ2-7; TRBD2 might be the D (7 bases). This CDR3 has 15 residues. Germline V gene sequence: CDR1 SGHVS, CDR2 FNYEAQ. Trimming took 5 bases from V and 1 from J, leaving 15 bases between them. CDR3 DNA: TGTGCCAGCAGCCCCGGGGAGGGGGGGTCCTACGAGCAGTACTTC. Translating gives CASSPGEGGSYEQYF.

In regard to this clone: Other nucleotide sequences from this sample produce the same CDR3. This sequence joins TRBV11-1 and TRBJ2-5; 9 bases agree with TRBD1. Germline V gene data show CDR1 as SGHAT and CDR2 as FQDESV (reference sequence). The J segment lost 3 bases and the V segment lost 5 bases, leaving 1 base of the junction unmatched. The CDR3 sequence is 13 residues long. The CDR3 DNA reads TGTGCCAGCAGCCGGGACAGGGAAGAGACCCAGTACTTC. It specifies CASSRDREETQYF.